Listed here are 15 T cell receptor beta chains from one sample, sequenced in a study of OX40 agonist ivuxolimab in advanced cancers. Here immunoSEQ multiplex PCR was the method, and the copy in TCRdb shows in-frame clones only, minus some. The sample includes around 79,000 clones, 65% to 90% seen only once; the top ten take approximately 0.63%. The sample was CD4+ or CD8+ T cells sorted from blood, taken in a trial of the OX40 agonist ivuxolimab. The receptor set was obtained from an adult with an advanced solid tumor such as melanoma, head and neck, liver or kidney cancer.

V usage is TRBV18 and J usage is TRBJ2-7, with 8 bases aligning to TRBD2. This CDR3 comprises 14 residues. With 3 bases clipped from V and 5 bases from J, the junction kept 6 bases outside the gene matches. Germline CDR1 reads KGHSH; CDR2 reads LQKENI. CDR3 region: CASSPRGGIHEQYF. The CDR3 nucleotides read TGTGCCAGCTCACCTCGGGGGGGGATCCACGAGCAGTACTTC.

CDR3: CASSYGANTGELFF. The CDR3 bases are TGTGCCAGCAGTTATGGGGCGAACACCGGGGAGCTGTTTTTT. J is TRBJ2-2 and V is TRBV6-5; D is ambiguous. Germline V CDR1 and CDR2: MNHEY, SVGAGI. Between the trimmed V and J ends, which lost 3 bases and 0 bases, there was a span of 5 bases. The CDR3 consists of 14 residues.

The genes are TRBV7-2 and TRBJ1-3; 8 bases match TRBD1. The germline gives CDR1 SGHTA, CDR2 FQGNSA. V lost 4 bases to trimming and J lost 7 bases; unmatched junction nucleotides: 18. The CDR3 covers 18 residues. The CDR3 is CASSSRAGTGFLANTIYF. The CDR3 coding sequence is TGTGCCAGCAGCTCGAGAGCCGGGACAGGTTTTCTGGCGAACACCATATATTTT.

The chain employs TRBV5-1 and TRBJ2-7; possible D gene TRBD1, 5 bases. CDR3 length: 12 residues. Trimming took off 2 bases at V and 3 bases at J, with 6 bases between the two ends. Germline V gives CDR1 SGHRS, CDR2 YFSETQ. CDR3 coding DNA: TGCGCCAGCAGCTTCCAGGGCTACGAGCAGTACTTC. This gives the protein CASSFQGYEQYF.

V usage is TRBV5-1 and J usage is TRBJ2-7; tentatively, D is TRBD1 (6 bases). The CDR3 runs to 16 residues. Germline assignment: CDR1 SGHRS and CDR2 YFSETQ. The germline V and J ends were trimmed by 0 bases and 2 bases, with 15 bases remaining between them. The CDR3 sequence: CASSLEQTNRAYEQYF. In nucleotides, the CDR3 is TGCGCCAGCAGCTTGGAGCAGACTAACAGGGCCTACGAGCAGTACTTC.

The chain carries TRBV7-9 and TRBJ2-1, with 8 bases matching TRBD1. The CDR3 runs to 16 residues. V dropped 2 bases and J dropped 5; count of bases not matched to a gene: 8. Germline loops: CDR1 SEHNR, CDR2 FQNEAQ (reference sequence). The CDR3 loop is CASSLRGQGNNNEQFF. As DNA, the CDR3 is TGTGCCAGCAGCTTACGCGGACAGGGAAACAACAATGAGCAGTTCTTC.

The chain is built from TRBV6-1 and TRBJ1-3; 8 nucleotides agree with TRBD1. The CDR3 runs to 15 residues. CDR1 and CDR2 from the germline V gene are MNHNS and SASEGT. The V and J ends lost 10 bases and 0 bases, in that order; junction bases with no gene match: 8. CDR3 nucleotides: TGTGCCACTTCCCGGGACAGGATCTCTGGAAACACCATATATTTT. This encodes CATSRDRISGNTIYF.

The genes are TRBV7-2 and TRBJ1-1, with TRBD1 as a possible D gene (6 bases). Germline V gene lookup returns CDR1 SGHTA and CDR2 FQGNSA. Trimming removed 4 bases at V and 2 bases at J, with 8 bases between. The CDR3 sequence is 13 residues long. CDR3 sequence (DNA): TGTGCCAGCAGCTCGGGACACAACACTGAAGCTTTCTTT. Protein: CASSSGHNTEAFF.

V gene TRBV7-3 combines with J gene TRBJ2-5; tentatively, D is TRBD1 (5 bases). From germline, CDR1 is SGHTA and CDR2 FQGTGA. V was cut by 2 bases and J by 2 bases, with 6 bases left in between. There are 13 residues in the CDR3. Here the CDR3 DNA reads TGTGCCAGCAGCTTAGGACATCAAGAGACCCAGTACTTC. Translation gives CASSLGHQETQYF.

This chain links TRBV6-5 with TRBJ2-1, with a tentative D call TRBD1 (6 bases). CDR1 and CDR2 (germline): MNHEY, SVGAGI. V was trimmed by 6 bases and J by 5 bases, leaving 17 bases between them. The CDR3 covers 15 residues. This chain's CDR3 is CASSSPGHNNNEQFF. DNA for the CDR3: TGTGCCAGCAGCTCCCCGGGACACAATAACAATGAGCAGTTCTTC.

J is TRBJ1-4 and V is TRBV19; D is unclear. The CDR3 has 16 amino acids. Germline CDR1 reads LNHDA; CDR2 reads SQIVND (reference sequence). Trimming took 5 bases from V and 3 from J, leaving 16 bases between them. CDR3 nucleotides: TGTGCCAGTAGTTCCCGTTCAGAAACATCTAATGAAAAACTGTTTTTT. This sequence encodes CASSSRSETSNEKLFF. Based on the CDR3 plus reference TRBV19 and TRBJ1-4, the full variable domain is DGGITQSPKYLFRKEGQNVTLSCEQNLNHDAMYWYRQDPGQGLRLIYYSQIVNDFQKGDIAEGYSVSREKKESFPLTVTSAQKNPTAFYLCASSSRSETSNEKLFFGSGTQLSVL.

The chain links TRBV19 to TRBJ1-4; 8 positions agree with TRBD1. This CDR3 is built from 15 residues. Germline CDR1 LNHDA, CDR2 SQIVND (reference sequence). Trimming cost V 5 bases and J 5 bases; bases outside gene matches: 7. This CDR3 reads CASSPGQAGNEKLFF. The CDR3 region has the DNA TGTGCCAGTAGTCCGGGACAGGCCGGGAATGAAAAACTGTTTTTT.

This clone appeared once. CDR3 nucleotides: TGTGCCAGCAGCCCCGACAGAGGGGGGGAAAAACTGTTTTTT. Translating gives CASSPDRGGEKLFF. The V and J genes are TRBV7-9 and TRBJ1-4, with a possible D match to TRBD1 (6 bases). Germline CDR1 and CDR2: SEHNR and FQNEAQ (reference sequence). Trimming shortened V by 5 bases and J by 8 bases, and 15 bases separated the two germline ends. This CDR3 region has 14 residues.

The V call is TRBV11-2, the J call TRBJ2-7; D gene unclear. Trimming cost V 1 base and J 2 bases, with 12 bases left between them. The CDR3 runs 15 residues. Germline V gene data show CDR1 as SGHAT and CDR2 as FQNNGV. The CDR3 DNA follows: TGTGCCAGCAGCTTAGCGGGCAACGACGCCTACGAGCAGTACTTC. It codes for CASSLAGNDAYEQYF.

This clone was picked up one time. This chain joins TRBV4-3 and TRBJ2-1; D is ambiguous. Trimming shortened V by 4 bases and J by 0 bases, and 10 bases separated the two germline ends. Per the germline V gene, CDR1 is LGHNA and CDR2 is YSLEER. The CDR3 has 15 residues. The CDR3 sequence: CASSRQSGSYNEQFF. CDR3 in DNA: TGCGCCAGCAGCCGTCAGTCGGGCTCCTACAATGAGCAGTTCTTC.